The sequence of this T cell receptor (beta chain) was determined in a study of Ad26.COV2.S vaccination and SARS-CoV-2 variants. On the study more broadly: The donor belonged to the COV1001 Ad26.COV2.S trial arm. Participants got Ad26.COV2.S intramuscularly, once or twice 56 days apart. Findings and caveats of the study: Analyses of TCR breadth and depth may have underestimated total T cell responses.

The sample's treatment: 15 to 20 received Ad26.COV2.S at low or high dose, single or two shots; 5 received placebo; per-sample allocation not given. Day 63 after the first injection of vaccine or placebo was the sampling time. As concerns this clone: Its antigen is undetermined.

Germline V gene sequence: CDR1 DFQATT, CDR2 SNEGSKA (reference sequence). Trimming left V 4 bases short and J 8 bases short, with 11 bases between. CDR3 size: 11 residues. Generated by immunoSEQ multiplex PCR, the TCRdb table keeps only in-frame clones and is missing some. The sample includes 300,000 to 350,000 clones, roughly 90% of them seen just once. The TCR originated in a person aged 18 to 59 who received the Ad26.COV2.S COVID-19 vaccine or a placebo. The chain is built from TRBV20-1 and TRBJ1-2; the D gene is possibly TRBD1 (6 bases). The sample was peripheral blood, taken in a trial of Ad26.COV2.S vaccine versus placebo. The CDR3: CSANRVGGYTF. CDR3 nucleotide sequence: TGCAGTGCTAACAGGGTGGGCGGCTACACCTTC.